Below are 5 T cell receptor beta chains sequenced from a single sample in a study of shared clonotypes between healthy human individuals. TCRdb's copy holds only in-frame clones and misses some; the assay was immunoSEQ multiplex PCR. The sample carries 1.5 million to 2.5 million clones, 85% to 95% recorded once. CD45RO-negative, CCR7-selected cells formed the naive CD8 fraction, which excluded terminally differentiated effector memory CD45RA+ cells. The sample was naive CD8+ T cells sorted from blood. These receptors originate from a man younger than 30 in good health.

The gene calls are TRBV7-6 and TRBJ1-5, with D unclear. Germline V gene data show CDR1 as SGHVS and CDR2 as FNYEAQ. V lost 2 bases, J lost 4 bases, and 6 bases lay in between. The CDR3 is 13 residues long. The CDR3 DNA sequence: TGTGCCAGCAGCTTAAGGGTTAATCAGCCCCAGCATTTT. This gives the protein CASSLRVNQPQHF.

The rearrangement uses TRBV4-1 and TRBJ1-1; a possible D gene is TRBD1 (6 bases). The CDR3 totals 14 residues. The germline gives CDR1 MGHRA, CDR2 YSYEKL. Trimming cost V 3 bases and J 1 base, with 9 bases left between them. The DNA of the CDR3 is TGCGCCAGCAGCCACCGACAGGCGAACACTGAAGCTTTCTTT. Translating gives CASSHRQANTEAFF.

The genes are TRBV5-1 and TRBJ1-1, with D possibly TRBD1 on 6 matching bases. Trimming shortened V by 6 bases and J by 5 bases, and 20 bases separated the two germline ends. Germline assignment: CDR1 SGHRS and CDR2 YFSETQ. The CDR3 totals 15 residues. CDR3 nucleotide sequence: TGCGCCAGCACCCCCCTTTGGGCAGGGGAGACTGAAGCTTTCTTT. Translated, it gives CASTPLWAGETEAFF.

The rearrangement uses TRBV7-9 and TRBJ2-7, with D perhaps being TRBD1 or TRBD2 (5 bases each). Germline V gene data show CDR1 as SEHNR and CDR2 as FQNEAQ (reference sequence). The CDR3 runs 12 residues. Trimming shortened V by 5 bases and J by 6 bases, and 11 bases separated the two germline ends. The DNA of the CDR3 is TGTGCCAGCAGCACGGCAGGGAGCGAGCAGTACTTC. Translating it yields CASSTAGSEQYF.

The rearrangement uses TRBV25-1 and TRBJ1-1; weak D call: TRBD1 (5 bases). Deletions cut 6 bases from V and 0 bases from J, with 8 bases between. CDR1 and CDR2 from the germline V gene are MGHDK and SYGVNS. CDR3 length: 13 amino acids. CDR3 sequence reads: CASRRGMNTEAFF. CDR3 DNA: TGTGCCAGCAGGCGGGGGATGAACACTGAAGCTTTCTTT.